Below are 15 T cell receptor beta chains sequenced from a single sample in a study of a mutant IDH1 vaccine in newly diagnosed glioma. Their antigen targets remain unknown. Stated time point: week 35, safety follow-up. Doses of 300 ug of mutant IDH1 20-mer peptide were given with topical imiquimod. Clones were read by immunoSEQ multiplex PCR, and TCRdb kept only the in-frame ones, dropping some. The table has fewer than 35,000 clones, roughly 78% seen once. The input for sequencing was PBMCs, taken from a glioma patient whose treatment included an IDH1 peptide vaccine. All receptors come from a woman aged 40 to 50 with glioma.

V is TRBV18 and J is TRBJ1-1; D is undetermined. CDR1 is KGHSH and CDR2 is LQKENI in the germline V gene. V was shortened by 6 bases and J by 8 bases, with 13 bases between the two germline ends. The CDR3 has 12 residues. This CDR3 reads CASSFREGEAFF. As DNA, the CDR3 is TGTGCCAGCTCCTTTAGGGAAGGGGAAGCTTTCTTT.

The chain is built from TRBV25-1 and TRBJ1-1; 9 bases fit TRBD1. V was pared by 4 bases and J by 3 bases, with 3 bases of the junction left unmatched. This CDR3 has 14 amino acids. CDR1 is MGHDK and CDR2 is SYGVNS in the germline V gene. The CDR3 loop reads CASSGTGVDTEAFF. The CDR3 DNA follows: TGTGCCAGCAGTGGGACAGGGGTTGACACTGAAGCTTTCTTT.

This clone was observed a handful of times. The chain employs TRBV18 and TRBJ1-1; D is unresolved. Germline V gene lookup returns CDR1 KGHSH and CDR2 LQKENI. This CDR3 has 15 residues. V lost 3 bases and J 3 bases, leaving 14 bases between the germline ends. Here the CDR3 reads CASSPVGRLDTEAFF. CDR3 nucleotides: TGTGCCAGCTCACCGGTGGGCAGGCTCGACACTGAAGCTTTCTTT.

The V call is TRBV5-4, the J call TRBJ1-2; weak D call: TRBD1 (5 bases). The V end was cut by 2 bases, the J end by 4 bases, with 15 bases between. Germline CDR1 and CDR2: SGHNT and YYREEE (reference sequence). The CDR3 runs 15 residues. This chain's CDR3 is CASSFGQGGLYGYTF. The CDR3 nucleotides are TGTGCCAGCAGCTTTGGGCAGGGCGGCCTCTATGGCTACACCTTC.

CDR3 sequence: CASSTGLGASGANVLTF. The CDR3 DNA reads TGTGCCAGCAGTACGGGACTCGGGGCGAGCGGGGCCAACGTCCTGACTTTC. This rearrangement joins TRBV5-5 to TRBJ2-6; D perhaps matches TRBD2 (6 bases). Germline values: CDR1 SGHKS, CDR2 YYEKEE (reference sequence). There are 17 residues in the CDR3. V lost 5 bases to trimming and J lost 4 bases, with 19 bases between them.

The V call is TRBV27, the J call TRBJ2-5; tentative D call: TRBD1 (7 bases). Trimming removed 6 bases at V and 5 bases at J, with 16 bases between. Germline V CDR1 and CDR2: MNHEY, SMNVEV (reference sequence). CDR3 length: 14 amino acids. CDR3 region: CASSQGGYGETQYF. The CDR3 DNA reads TGTGCCAGCAGCCAGGGGGGCTACGGGGAGACCCAGTACTTC.

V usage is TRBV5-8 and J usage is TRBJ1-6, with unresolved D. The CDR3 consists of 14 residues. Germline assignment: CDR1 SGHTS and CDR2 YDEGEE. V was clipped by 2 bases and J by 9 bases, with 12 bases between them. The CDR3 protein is CASSFRSEASPLHF. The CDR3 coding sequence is TGTGCCAGCAGCTTTCGATCCGAAGCTTCACCCCTCCACTTT.

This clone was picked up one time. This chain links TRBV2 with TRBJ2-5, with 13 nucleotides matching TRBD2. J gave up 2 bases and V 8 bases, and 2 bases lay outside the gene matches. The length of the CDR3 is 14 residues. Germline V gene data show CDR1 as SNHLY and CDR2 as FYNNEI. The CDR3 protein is CASGLAGAQETQYF. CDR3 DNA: TGTGCCAGCGGACTAGCGGGGGCGCAAGAGACCCAGTACTTC. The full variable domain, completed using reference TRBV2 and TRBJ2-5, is EPEVTQTPSHQVTQMGQEVILRCVPISNHLYFYWYRQILGQKVEFLVSFYNNEISEKSEIFDDQFSVERPDGSNFTLKIRSTKLEDSAMYFCASGLAGAQETQYFGPGTRLLVL.

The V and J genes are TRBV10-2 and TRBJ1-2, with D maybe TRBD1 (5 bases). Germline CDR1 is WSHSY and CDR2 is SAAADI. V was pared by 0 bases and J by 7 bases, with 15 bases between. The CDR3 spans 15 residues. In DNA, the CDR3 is TGCGCCAGCAGTGAGTCGAATACCAGGGTTGGTGGCTACACCTTC. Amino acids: CASSESNTRVGGYTF.

CDR3 region: CASRRGGSYEQYF. The CDR3 region has the DNA TGCGCCAGTCGACGGGGGGGCTCCTACGAGCAGTACTTC. The V and J genes are TRBV5-1 and TRBJ2-7; 8 bases agree with TRBD2. Germline values: CDR1 SGHRS, CDR2 YFSETQ. The V gene end was trimmed by 8 bases and the J gene end by 0 bases; junction bases not matched to a gene: 4. CDR3 size: 13 residues. The full variable domain, completed using reference TRBV5-1 and TRBJ2-7, is KAGVTQTPRYLIKTRGQQVTLSCSPISGHRSVSWYQQTPGQGLQFLFEYFSETQRNKGNFPGRFSGRQFSNSRSEMNVSTLELGDSALYLCASRRGGSYEQYFGPGTRLTVT.

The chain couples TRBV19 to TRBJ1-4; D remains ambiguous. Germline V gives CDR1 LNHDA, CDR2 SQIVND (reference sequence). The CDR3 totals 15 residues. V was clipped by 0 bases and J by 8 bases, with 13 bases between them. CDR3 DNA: TGTGCCAGTAGTATAGAAGGGAGGGATCGAGAAAAACTGTTTTTT. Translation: CASSIEGRDREKLFF.

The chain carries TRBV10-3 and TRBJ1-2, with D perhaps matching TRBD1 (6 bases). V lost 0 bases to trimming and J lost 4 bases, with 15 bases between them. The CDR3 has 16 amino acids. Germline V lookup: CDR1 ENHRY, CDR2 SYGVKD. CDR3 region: CAISESPGQLFYGYTF. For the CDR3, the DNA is TGTGCCATCAGTGAGTCGCCCGGACAGCTATTCTATGGCTACACCTTC.

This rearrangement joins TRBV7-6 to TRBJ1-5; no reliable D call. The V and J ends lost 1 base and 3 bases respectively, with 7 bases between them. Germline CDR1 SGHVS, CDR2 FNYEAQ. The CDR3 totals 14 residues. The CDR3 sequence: CASSLDRVNQPQHF. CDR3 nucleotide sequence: TGTGCCAGCAGCTTAGATAGGGTCAATCAGCCCCAGCATTTT.

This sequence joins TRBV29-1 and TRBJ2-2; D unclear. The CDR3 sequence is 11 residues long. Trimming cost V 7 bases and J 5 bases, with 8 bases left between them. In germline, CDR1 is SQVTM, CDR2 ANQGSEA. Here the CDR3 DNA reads TGCAGCGCCATCTGGACCGGGGAGCTGTTTTTT. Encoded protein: CSAIWTGELFF.

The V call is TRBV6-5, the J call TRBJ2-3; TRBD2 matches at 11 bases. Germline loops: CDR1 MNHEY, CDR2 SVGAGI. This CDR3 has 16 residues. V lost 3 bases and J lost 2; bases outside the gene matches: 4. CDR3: CASSYLAGGPTDTQYF. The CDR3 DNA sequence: TGTGCCAGCAGTTATCTAGCGGGGGGCCCCACAGATACGCAGTATTTT.